This TCR beta chain was profiled in a study of shared clonotypes between healthy human individuals. At the level of the study: The cohort had two women and a few men, ages 18 to 49.

Nashville, Tennessee was home to all donors, each a Caucasian adult. Study-level findings and limits: Between a handful of donors, naive CD4 clonotypes were shared at a level of about 5%. Only blood samples were collected, and tissue repertoires likely differ.

The V end lost 0 bases, the J end lost 0 bases, and 13 bases lay between the germline ends. CDR1 and CDR2 from the germline V gene are SGHRS and YFSETQ. This CDR3 comprises 16 residues. Concerning this clone itself: Antigen unknown.

TCRdb's copy holds only in-frame clones and misses some; the assay was immunoSEQ multiplex PCR. The top ten hold roughly 1.1% of the sample, which has over 1.4 million clones, over 95% seen once. The TCR originated in a man younger than 45 in good health. The material sequenced was naive CD4+ T cells sorted from blood. Indicated subset: CD45RA+ positively selected. This sequence joins TRBV5-1 and TRBJ2-7; TRBD2 might be the D (5 bases). CDR3 sequence (DNA): TGCGCCAGCAGCTTGGACGCCGTTGGGAGCTCCTACGAGCAGTACTTC. Amino acids: CASSLDAVGSSYEQYF.